In its sample, the clone carrying this T cell receptor beta chain was seen many times. Its cognate antigen is unknown. This specimen comes from a study of neurological immune-mediated disorders. Study results and caveats: The multiple sclerosis repertoire cluster lacked an association with any feature, whether clinical or MRI. The highest TCR clonal expansion occurred in HTLV-1-associated myelopathy; multiple sclerosis fell below healthy controls.

The cDNA was synthesized by means of template-switch 5'RACE, which was carried out with 10-nucleotide random UMIs. Every sequencing run generated in excess of 160 million TCR-beta sequences. These sequences covered 15-18 subjects. TCRdb called the 5' RACE reads again in MiXCR, with one record for every CDR3 protein. The sample contains 55,000 to 85,000 distinct CDR3 sequences, approximately 3.3% of which appear only once. The sequenced sample was PBMCs. The receptor comes from a woman aged 45-59 years with multiple sclerosis.

The CDR3 reads CASSATAGSYGYTF. The CDR3 nucleotides read TGTGCCAGCAGCGCAACCGCGGGGTCCTATGGCTACACCTTC. The V and J genes are TRBV7-2 and TRBJ1-2, with D unclear. Germline loops: CDR1 SGHTA, CDR2 FQGNSA. V was pared by 5 bases and J by 4 bases, with 14 bases between. This CDR3 region has 14 residues.